This T cell receptor beta chain is from a study of control samples from healthy donors and cancer patients. TCRdb's table, derived via immunoSEQ multiplex PCR, lists solely in-frame clones and lacks some. The repertoire consists of around 85,000 clones, with 85% to 90% occurring once and the leading ten covering less than 8.5%. Trimming removed 1 base at V and 4 bases at J, with 14 bases between. CDR1 is LGHNA, CDR2 YSLEER, per germline. This CDR3 spans 16 amino acids. This clonotype was sampled from a woman between 55 and 75 years old in good health. Specimen: blood. The genes are TRBV4-3 and TRBJ2-1; D may match TRBD1 or TRBD2 (5 bases each). This chain's CDR3 is CASSQGLSGTYNEQFF. The CDR3 nucleotides read TGCGCCAGCAGCCAAGGTCTTTCGGGGACGTACAATGAGCAGTTCTTC.